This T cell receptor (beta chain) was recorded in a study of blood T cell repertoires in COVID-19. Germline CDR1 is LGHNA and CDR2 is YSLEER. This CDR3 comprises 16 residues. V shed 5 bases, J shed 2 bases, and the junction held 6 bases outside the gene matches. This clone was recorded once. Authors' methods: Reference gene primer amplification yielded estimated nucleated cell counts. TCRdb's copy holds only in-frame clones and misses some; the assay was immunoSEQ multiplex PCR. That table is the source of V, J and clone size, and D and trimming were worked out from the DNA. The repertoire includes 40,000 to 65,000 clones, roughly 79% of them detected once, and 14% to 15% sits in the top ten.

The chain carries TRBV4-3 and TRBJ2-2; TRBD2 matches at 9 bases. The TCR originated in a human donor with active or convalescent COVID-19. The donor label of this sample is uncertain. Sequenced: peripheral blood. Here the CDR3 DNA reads TGCGCCAGCAGCTTATTTCTAGCGGGAAACACCGGGGAGCTGTTTTTT. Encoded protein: CASSLFLAGNTGELFF.